This T cell receptor beta chain appears in the sequencing data of a study of Ad26.COV2.S vaccination and SARS-CoV-2 variants. Between the trimmed V and J ends, which lost 4 bases and 0 bases, there was a span of 10 bases. In germline, CDR1 is MNHNY, CDR2 SVGAGI (reference sequence). CDR3 length: 14 amino acids. Treatment here: around 19 received Ad26.COV2.S at low or high dose, single or two shots; roughly 5 received placebo; per-sample allocation not given. Sampling was done on day 63 after the first vaccine or placebo injection. As its vector, the vaccine had Ad26, which expressed Wuhan-strain SARS-CoV-2 spike. Using immunoSEQ multiplex PCR, the repertoire was profiled, and TCRdb retains in-frame clones only, with some absent. The sample consists of roughly 390,000 clones, roughly nine tenths of them appearing once.

Sequences were derived from peripheral blood, sampled in a trial of Ad26.COV2.S vaccine versus placebo. This rearrangement joins TRBV6-6 to TRBJ2-7; possible D gene TRBD2, 6 bases. This TCR came from a person aged 18-65 years who received the Ad26.COV2.S COVID-19 vaccine or a placebo. This chain's CDR3 is CASSLAASSYEQYF. For the CDR3, the DNA is TGTGCCAGCAGTTTAGCGGCCAGCTCCTACGAGCAGTACTTC.